This TCR beta chain was profiled in a study of blood T cell repertoires in COVID-19. Study at large: The United States, Italy and Spain provided the acute and convalescent COVID-19 samples. Sample material is recorded as cDNA or gDNA derived from T cells, B-cell-depleted T cells, or PBMCs.

The CDR3 consists of 12 residues. The V gene lost 3 bases and the J gene lost 2 bases, with 6 bases spanning the gap. Germline V gene sequence: CDR1 GTSNPN, CDR2 SVGIG (reference sequence). Under the authors' procedure: Amplification with reference gene primers provided the estimates of nucleated cell counts. Profiling relied on immunoSEQ multiplex PCR, and the TCRdb table lists in-frame clones only, not all of them. From that table come the V and J calls and clone size; the DNA was used to work out D and trimming. The data show tens of thousands of clones, roughly nine tenths seen once. The chain links TRBV30 to TRBJ2-3, with a possible D match to TRBD2 (5 bases). This receptor was obtained from a man aged 25 to 40 with acute or convalescent COVID-19. Sequenced input: peripheral blood. The chain's CDR3 is CAWSGNTDTQYF. DNA for the CDR3: TGTGCCTGGAGCGGGAACACAGATACGCAGTATTTT.